The rows below give T cell receptor beta chains drawn from one sample of a study of blood T cells in healthy people across ages. In TCRdb, the 5' RACE reads were re-called with MiXCR into one record per CDR3 protein. The profile shows around 850,000 distinct CDR3 sequences, 35% to 40% of them singletons. Sequencing was done on a sample of blood. These TCRs come from a man aged 18 to 30 in good health. CDR3s include the opening cysteine and the closing phenylalanine or tryptophan. Fields, in order: V gene, clone size, D gene, J gene, CDR3 protein, CDR3 DNA. The D gene is left open where the match is weak. The listing skips clone size in some rows; elsewhere it reads once, few, many or a size class.

V: TRBV7-3; size: few; D: NA; J: TRBJ1-2; CDR3: CASSPAGEDYGYTF; DNA: TGTGCCAGCAGCCCTGCCGGGGAGGACTATGGCTACACCTTC
V: TRBV7-2; size: NA; D: NA; J: TRBJ1-2; CDR3: CASSPGQSPRPNYGYTF; DNA: TGTGCCAGCAGCCCCGGACAATCCCCCAGACCTAACTATGGCTACACCTTC
V: TRBV27; size: few; D: NA; J: TRBJ2-7; CDR3: CASYSSSYEQYF; DNA: TGTGCCAGTTACAGTAGCTCCTACGAGCAGTACTTC
V: TRBV7-2; size: many; D: NA; J: TRBJ1-2; CDR3: CASSLATENYGYTF; DNA: TGTGCCAGCAGCTTAGCTACAGAGAACTATGGCTACACCTTC
V: TRBV13; size: NA; D: NA; J: TRBJ1-2; CDR3: CASSLGGRSGSIRGYTF; DNA: TGTGCCAGCAGCTTAGGTGGTCGTTCTGGCAGTATCCGTGGCTACACCTTC
V: TRBV2; size: few; D: NA; J: TRBJ2-1; CDR3: CASPTRNEQFF; DNA: TGTGCCAGCCCTACCAGGAATGAGCAGTTCTTC
V: TRBV4-1; size: NA; D: NA; J: TRBJ2-3; CDR3: CASSQDHSRRADTQYF; DNA: TGCGCCAGCAGCCAAGATCACAGCAGGAGGGCAGATACGCAGTATTTT
V: TRBV12-3/TRBV12-4; size: many; D: NA; J: TRBJ2-5; CDR3: CASSILQGTQYF; DNA: TGTGCCAGCAGTATCCTCCAGGGGACCCAGTACTTC
V: TRBV6-4; size: few; D: NA; J: TRBJ2-5; CDR3: CASSELCGEETQYF; DNA: TGTGCCAGCAGTGAGCTTTGTGGGGAGGAGACCCAGTACTTC
V: TRBV12-3/TRBV12-4; size: NA; D: TRBD1; J: TRBJ1-5; CDR3: CAGSLTGDQPQHF; DNA: TGTGCCGGCAGCCTTACAGGGGACCAGCCCCAGCATTTT
V: TRBV7-2; size: many; D: NA; J: TRBJ2-3; CDR3: CASSLGPATDTQYF; DNA: TGTGCCAGCAGCTTAGGGCCGGCCACAGATACGCAGTATTTT
V: TRBV7-2; size: NA; D: NA; J: TRBJ2-3; CDR3: CASSQAPKTQYF; DNA: TGTGCCAGCAGCCAGGCCCCCAAGACGCAGTATTTT
V: TRBV20-1; size: NA; D: NA; J: TRBJ2-5; CDR3: CSARPPGIIQETQYF; DNA: TGCAGTGCTAGACCCCCCGGGATTATCCAAGAGACCCAGTACTTC
V: TRBV10-3; size: many; D: NA; J: TRBJ2-7; CDR3: CAISPRGVGYYEQYF; DNA: TGTGCCATCAGCCCAAGGGGTGTGGGGTACTACGAGCAGTACTTC
V: TRBV20-1; size: once; D: NA; J: TRBJ1-1; CDR3: CSARVPGTKNTEAFF; DNA: TGCAGTGCTAGAGTTCCTGGGACAAAGAACACTGAAGCTTTCTTT
V: TRBV12-3/TRBV12-4; size: many; D: NA; J: TRBJ2-3; CDR3: CASSLDRVTDTQYF; DNA: TGTGCCAGCAGTTTAGACAGGGTCACAGATACGCAGTATTTT
V: TRBV29-1; size: few; D: TRBD1; J: TRBJ1-2; CDR3: CSVKTGEYGYTF; DNA: TGCAGCGTTAAGACAGGGGAATATGGCTACACCTTC
V: TRBV7-2; size: many; D: TRBD2; J: TRBJ2-3; CDR3: CASSLSGGDTQYF; DNA: TGTGCCAGCAGCTTATCCGGGGGGGATACGCAGTATTTT
V: TRBV6-2/TRBV6-3; size: NA; D: NA; J: TRBJ2-7; CDR3: CASSVEQFYEQYF; DNA: TGTGCCAGCAGTGTCGAACAGTTCTACGAGCAGTACTTT
V: TRBV28; size: NA; D: NA; J: TRBJ2-3; CDR3: CASSLMGGGSTDTQYF; DNA: TGTGCCAGCAGTTTAATGGGCGGGGGCAGCACAGATACGCAGTATTTT
V: TRBV12-3/TRBV12-4; size: NA; D: NA; J: TRBJ2-1; CDR3: CASTAGGAVNEQFF; DNA: TGTGCCAGTACGGCGGGTGGGGCTGTCAATGAGCAGTTCTTC
V: TRBV20-1; size: many; D: TRBD2; J: TRBJ2-5; CDR3: CSAKPFHAGDQETQYF; DNA: TGCAGTGCTAAACCGTTTCATGCGGGGGACCAAGAGACCCAGTACTTC
V: TRBV3-1; size: NA; D: NA; J: TRBJ2-7; CDR3: CASSQAQQVYEQYF; DNA: TGTGCCAGCAGCCAGGCGCAGCAAGTCTACGAGCAGTACTTC
V: TRBV19; size: NA; D: TRBD1; J: TRBJ1-1; CDR3: CASNPRQGPGAFF; DNA: TGTGCCAGTAATCCCCGACAGGGGCCAGGGGCTTTCTTT
V: TRBV7-2; size: NA; D: NA; J: TRBJ1-2; CDR3: CASSPVRGSGYGYTF; DNA: TGTGCCAGCAGCCCGGTCCGCGGGTCAGGGTATGGCTACACCTTC
V: TRBV7-2; size: many; D: NA; J: TRBJ2-7; CDR3: CASSLAMGEQYF; DNA: TGTGCCAGCAGCTTAGCGATGGGGGAGCAGTACTTC
V: TRBV7-8; size: NA; D: TRBD1; J: TRBJ2-1; CDR3: CASSHVDRGRNEQFF; DNA: TGTGCCAGCAGCCACGTTGACAGGGGGCGGAATGAGCAGTTCTTC
V: TRBV2; size: NA; D: NA; J: TRBJ2-5; CDR3: CASGISKETQYF; DNA: TGTGCCAGCGGGATCTCTAAAGAGACCCAGTACTTC
V: TRBV7-9; size: NA; D: TRBD2; J: TRBJ2-3; CDR3: CASSRTTGGGSTDTQYF; DNA: TGTGCCAGCAGCCGAACAACGGGGGGAGGTAGCACAGATACGCAGTATTTT
V: TRBV7-9; size: NA; D: NA; J: TRBJ1-5; CDR3: CASSLGGGAQHF; DNA: TGTGCCAGCAGCTTAGGAGGGGGGGCCCAGCATTTT
V: TRBV18; size: NA; D: NA; J: TRBJ2-2; CDR3: CASSPLGGLLNTGELFF; DNA: TGTGCCAGCTCACCTCTCGGAGGGCTTTTGAACACCGGGGAGCTGTTTTTT
V: TRBV3-1; size: NA; D: NA; J: TRBJ2-5; CDR3: CASSPGPTSGETQYF; DNA: TGTGCCAGCAGCCCGGGACCTACCTCCGGGGAGACCCAGTACTTC
V: TRBV20-1; size: many; D: NA; J: TRBJ2-1; CDR3: CSASGGQVGNEQFF; DNA: TGCAGTGCTAGTGGGGGCCAAGTGGGTAATGAGCAGTTCTTC
V: TRBV6-5; size: few; D: NA; J: TRBJ2-7; CDR3: CASSYPQGYEQYF; DNA: TGTGCCAGCAGTTACCCCCAGGGGTACGAGCAGTACTTC
V: TRBV7-9; size: NA; D: NA; J: TRBJ1-2; CDR3: CASSPPEGAYRDRYGYTF; DNA: TGTGCCAGCAGCCCTCCCGAGGGCGCATACAGGGACCGCTATGGCTACACCTTC
V: TRBV6-1; size: NA; D: NA; J: TRBJ2-7; CDR3: CASSEKDTEIYEQYF; DNA: TGTGCCAGCAGTGAAAAGGACACCGAGATCTACGAGCAGTACTTC
V: TRBV4-3; size: NA; D: NA; J: TRBJ2-3; CDR3: CASSHITSCRQYF; DNA: TGCGCCAGCAGCCATATTACCAGTTGTAGGCAGTATTTT
V: TRBV5-1; size: few; D: TRBD2; J: TRBJ2-7; CDR3: CASSLVGLAGGPRYEQYF; DNA: TGCGCCAGCAGCTTGGTAGGACTAGCGGGGGGGCCCAGGTACGAGCAGTACTTC
V: TRBV7-2; size: NA; D: TRBD2; J: TRBJ2-7; CDR3: CASSPSSGRAAEQYF; DNA: TGTGCCAGCAGCCCGTCTAGCGGGAGGGCCGCCGAGCAGTACTTC
V: TRBV7-2; size: few; D: TRBD1; J: TRBJ2-1; CDR3: CASSSTGGLRNEQFF; DNA: TGTGCCAGCAGCTCGACAGGGGGACTTAGGAATGAGCAGTTCTTC
V: TRBV20-1; size: NA; D: TRBD2; J: TRBJ2-5; CDR3: CSASPGTSFGTQYF; DNA: TGCAGTGCTTCCCCCGGGACTAGCTTTGGGACCCAGTACTTC
V: TRBV14; size: NA; D: NA; J: TRBJ1-4; CDR3: CASSFRGANPNEKLFF; DNA: TGTGCCAGCAGCTTCAGGGGCGCTAACCCTAATGAAAAACTGTTTTTT
V: TRBV7-2; size: many; D: NA; J: TRBJ2-7; CDR3: CASSLDLSGYEQYF; DNA: TGTGCCAGCAGCTTAGACCTTTCTGGCTACGAGCAGTACTTC
V: TRBV3-1; size: few; D: NA; J: TRBJ2-3; CDR3: CASSQGPGTDTQYF; DNA: TGTGCCAGCAGCCAAGGGCCAGGCACAGATACGCAGTATTTT
V: TRBV7-2; size: many; D: NA; J: TRBJ1-2; CDR3: CASSLTVGSDGYTF; DNA: TGTGCCAGCAGCCTGACAGTGGGGAGCGATGGCTACACCTTC
V: TRBV12-3/TRBV12-4; size: NA; D: NA; J: TRBJ1-5; CDR3: CASSLGVYSNQPQHF; DNA: TGTGCCAGCAGTTTGGGAGTATATAGCAATCAGCCCCAGCATTTT
V: TRBV7-2; size: NA; D: NA; J: TRBJ2-5; CDR3: CASSYPPNEQYF; DNA: TGTGCCAGCAGCTATCCCCCTAATGAGCAGTACTTC
V: TRBV6-5; size: NA; D: NA; J: TRBJ2-3; CDR3: CASSYLGQRTDTQYF; DNA: TGTGCCAGCAGTTACCTAGGACAACGCACAGATACGCAGTATTTT
V: TRBV7-2; size: many; D: NA; J: TRBJ1-1; CDR3: CASSPTGQNTEAFF; DNA: TGTGCCAGCAGCCCTACAGGCCAGAACACTGAAGCTTTCTTT
V: TRBV24-1; size: NA; D: NA; J: TRBJ2-2; CDR3: CATSDPTEENTGELFF; DNA: TGTGCCACCAGTGATCCGACAGAAGAGAACACCGGGGAGCTGTTTTTT
V: TRBV20-1; size: many; D: NA; J: TRBJ2-1; CDR3: CSARDRYTEQFF; DNA: TGCAGTGCTAGAGACCGGTACACTGAGCAGTTCTTC